This T cell receptor (beta chain) was found in a study of shared clonotypes between healthy human individuals. Concerning this clone itself: Its antigen is as yet unknown.

Sequencing was performed with immunoSEQ multiplex PCR; in TCRdb, only in-frame clones are kept and a portion is missing. The sample shows approximately 1,000,000 clones, 78% of them seen only once. This CDR3 is built from 20 residues. Germline-derived CDR1 and CDR2 are SGHRS and YFSETQ. J gave up 0 bases and V 3 bases, and 14 bases lay outside the gene matches. General study points: Richness estimates generally favored naive over memory subsets.

Sequenced material: memory CD4+ T cells from PBMCs. Subset of the sample: CD45RA-negative fraction. This sequence originates from a man younger than 35 in good health. Some clones in this sample may be carry-over from other donors' samples. The chain employs TRBV5-1 and TRBJ1-3; 11 bases align to TRBD1. CDR3 DNA: TGCGCCAGCAGCTCTCGTCCCCAAGGACAGGGGGCAAGCTCTGGAAACACCATATATTTT. It codes for CASSSRPQGQGASSGNTIYF.